These 11 T cell receptor beta chains came from one sample sequenced in a study of T-cell reconstitution after alpha-beta-depleted transplantation in children. During its preparation, the TCRbeta library received unique molecular identifiers. Each CDR3 protein gets one entry after TCRdb re-called the PCR reads with MiXCR. The sample lists approximately 500,000 distinct CDR3 sequences, about 11% seen once, with around 2% in the top ten. The sample in question was PBMCs, obtained before TCRalphabeta/CD19-depleted stem cell transplant. The receptors originated from a child aged 2-15 years with inherited bone marrow failure, due to receive a stem cell transplant.

This clonotype came up many times. This chain uses TRBV6-1 with TRBJ1-5; no clear D gene. Germline V gene data show CDR1 as MNHNS and CDR2 as SASEGT. This CDR3 region has 13 residues. Trimming cost V 2 bases and J 6 bases, with 8 bases left between them. CDR3 coding DNA: TGTGCCAGCAGTGAATCCGAGAGTCAGCCCCAGCATTTT. This sequence encodes CASSESESQPQHF.

The chain couples TRBV2 to TRBJ2-1; TRBD2 matches 10 bases. CDR1 SNHLY and CDR2 FYNNEI come from the germline V gene. The CDR3 has 18 amino acids. V shed 2 bases and J 2 bases; nucleotides not matched to a gene: 9. CDR3 sequence (DNA): TGTGCCAGCAGTGAAATTAGGGGAGCGGGAGGGCCCTACAATGAGCAGTTCTTC. Its protein is CASSEIRGAGGPYNEQFF. The full variable domain, rest sourced from reference TRBV2 and TRBJ2-1, is EPEVTQTPSHQVTQMGQEVILRCVPISNHLYFYWYRQILGQKVEFLVSFYNNEISEKSEIFDDQFSVERPDGSNFTLKIRSTKLEDSAMYFCASSEIRGAGGPYNEQFFGPGTRLTVL.

This clonotype was seen at least ten times. V and J are TRBV6-5 and TRBJ2-7, with D perhaps matching TRBD1 (5 bases). This CDR3 is 15 amino acids long. V was clipped by 0 bases and J by 2 bases, with 11 bases between them. The germline V gene has CDR1 MNHEY and CDR2 SVGAGI. The CDR3 is CASSYSDTLPYEQYF. Written as DNA, the CDR3 is TGTGCCAGCAGTTACTCGGACACCTTACCCTACGAGCAGTACTTC.

The chain employs TRBV12-3 or TRBV12-4 and TRBJ2-2; 10 nucleotides match TRBD2. J gave up 1 base and V 6 bases, and 5 bases lay outside the gene matches. CDR3 size: 16 residues. The CDR3 bases are TGTGCCAGCAGGCCGGGACTAGCGAGGAACACCGGGGAGCTGTTTTTT. Its protein is CASRPGLARNTGELFF.

This clonotype was recorded many times. The gene calls are TRBV7-8 and TRBJ2-2; D may be TRBD1 (5 bases). The germline CDR1 and CDR2 sequences are SGHVS and FQNEAQ. V was clipped by 2 bases and J by 0 bases, with 7 bases between them. The CDR3 is made up of 15 amino acids. This chain's CDR3 is CASSLRGPNTGELFF. The DNA for the CDR3 is TGTGCCAGCAGCTTAAGGGGTCCGAACACCGGGGAGCTGTTTTTT.

The V gene is TRBV19, the J gene TRBJ2-1; 8 nucleotides match TRBD1. Per germline, CDR1 LNHDA and CDR2 SQIVND (reference sequence). V trimming: 7 bases; J trimming: 6 bases; junction bases outside the gene matches: 5. The CDR3 consists of 13 residues. The DNA of the CDR3 is TGTGCCAGTACAGACAGGGGCTTCAATGAGCAGTTCTTC. Translating gives CASTDRGFNEQFF.

This clonotype appeared many times. This sequence joins TRBV4-3 and TRBJ2-7; TRBD2 is a possible D gene (6 bases). Germline CDR1 reads LGHNA; CDR2 reads YSLEER. The CDR3 runs 19 residues. The ends were cut back, 0 bases at V and 6 bases at J, with 27 bases in the middle. The CDR3 DNA is TGCGCCAGCAGCCAAGATAACGTCCCGGGAGTTCTACCTAACGGCGAGCAGTACTTC. It specifies CASSQDNVPGVLPNGEQYF.

The V and J genes are TRBV7-2 and TRBJ2-2; TRBD1 matches at 7 bases. This CDR3 has 16 amino acids. Germline CDR1 SGHTA, CDR2 FQGNSA. J lost 3 bases, V lost 0 bases, and 4 bases had no gene match. The CDR3 nucleotides read TGTGCCAGCAGCTTAGCTGCGACAGGGTACACCGGGGAGCTGTTTTTT. It encodes CASSLAATGYTGELFF.

This clonotype occurred many times. The chain has TRBV6-2 or TRBV6-3 and TRBJ2-7, with D possibly being TRBD1 or TRBD2 (6 bases each). CDR1 and CDR2 (germline): MNHEY, SVGEGT. Trimming took off 5 bases at V and 8 bases at J, with 13 bases between the two ends. This CDR3 contains 12 residues. DNA of the CDR3: TGTGCCAGCAGTCAAACCCGGGGGCAGCAGTACTTC. Amino acids: CASSQTRGQQYF.

The gene calls are TRBV27 and TRBJ1-6, with D unresolved. CDR1 is MNHEY, CDR2 SMNVEV, per germline (reference sequence). V was clipped by 0 bases and J by 0 bases, with 9 bases between them. This CDR3 contains 17 residues. CDR3: CASSLSETSSYNSPLHF. The CDR3 coding sequence is TGTGCCAGCAGTTTATCCGAGACGAGCTCCTATAATTCACCCCTCCACTTT.

There are a few counts of this clonotype. This rearrangement joins TRBV15 to TRBJ2-3; D call uncertain. The V gene lost 1 base and the J gene lost 3 bases, with 8 bases spanning the gap. The V gene's germline CDR1 is LNHNV and CDR2 YYDKDF (reference sequence). The CDR3 is 14 residues long. The CDR3 protein is CATSRVGGTDTQYF. As DNA, the CDR3 is TGTGCCACCAGCAGAGTCGGCGGAACAGATACGCAGTATTTT.